This T cell receptor beta chain was documented in a study of PD-1 blockade in classical Hodgkin lymphoma. Study results and caveats: Factors driving the repertoire differences, possibly disease activity or prior therapy, remain undefined.

Generated by immunoSEQ multiplex PCR, the TCRdb table keeps only in-frame clones and is missing some. The table shows roughly 150,000 clones, with nearly 80% occurring only once. The CDR3 extends over 15 amino acids. V gave up 5 bases and J gave up 6 bases, with 17 bases separating them. CDR1 and CDR2 (germline): LNHDA, SQIVND (reference sequence). Every single patient, without exception, relapsed after autologous stem cell transplantation, and brentuximab vedotin exposure varied. Turning to this clone: What it binds is unknown.

This receptor was taken from a human donor with classical Hodgkin lymphoma. The chain couples TRBV19 to TRBJ1-5, with a possible D match to TRBD1 (5 bases). Specimen: peripheral blood mononuclear cells (PBMCs), collected before the second cycle of nivolumab. This CDR3 reads CASSYRGRGGQPQHF. Here the CDR3 DNA reads TGTGCCAGTAGTTATCGGGGCCGCGGTGGTCAGCCCCAGCATTTT.